What follows are 26 T cell receptor beta chains derived from one specimen sequenced in a study of shared clonotypes between healthy human individuals. In the naive CD8 group, cells lacked CD45RO and were positively selected for CCR7, so terminally differentiated effector memory CD45RA+ cells were left out. Measured with immunoSEQ multiplex PCR; TCRdb has only the in-frame clones, and not every one. This table has approximately 1.9 million clones, 85% to 95% appearing once. The material sequenced was naive CD8+ T cells from PBMCs. The receptors derive from a man aged 18 to 30 in good health. Some clones in this sample may be carry-over from other donors' samples.

This clone was detected a few times. V and J are TRBV7-2 and TRBJ1-2, with 7 bases that match TRBD1. The CDR3 consists of 14 residues. The germline V gene has CDR1 SGHTA and CDR2 FQGNSA. Trimming removed 7 bases from V and 4 bases from J; junction bases left unmatched: 9. CDR3 nucleotides: TGTGCCAGCACTCCAGGGGGTTGGGGCTATGGCTACACCTTC. It translates to CASTPGGWGYGYTF.

The V call is TRBV28, the J call TRBJ2-7; 9 bases fit TRBD1. V lost 4 bases to trimming and J lost 2 bases; unmatched junction nucleotides: 9. The CDR3 loop spans 16 amino acids. The V gene's germline CDR1 is MDHEN and CDR2 SYDVKM. CDR3 protein: CASSSPGTGHTYEQYF. The CDR3 coding sequence is TGTGCCAGCAGTTCTCCCGGGACAGGGCACACCTACGAGCAGTACTTC.

The chain carries TRBV5-5 and TRBJ1-5, with TRBD1 as a possible D gene (6 bases). The V and J ends lost 4 bases and 1 base respectively, with 24 bases between them. This CDR3 has 19 amino acids. Germline V lookup: CDR1 SGHKS, CDR2 YYEKEE (reference sequence). CDR3 region: CASSPGRDRGAASNQPQHF. CDR3 bases: TGTGCCAGCAGCCCCGGTAGGGACCGGGGGGCGGCGAGCAATCAGCCCCAGCATTTT.

The chain has TRBV4-2 and TRBJ2-3, with 12 bases aligning to TRBD2. Germline V lookup: CDR1 LGHNA, CDR2 YNFKEQ. Trimming removed 5 bases from V and 5 bases from J; junction bases left unmatched: 8. The CDR3 contains 16 residues. For the CDR3, the DNA is TGTGCCAGCAGCAGCGGGACTAGCGGGTTGGAAGATACGCAGTATTTT. It encodes CASSSGTSGLEDTQYF.

This clone was picked up one time. The chain employs TRBV5-1 and TRBJ2-7; no clear D. The CDR3 extends over 13 amino acids. V gave up 3 bases and J gave up 3 bases, with 10 bases separating them. Germline assignment: CDR1 SGHRS and CDR2 YFSETQ. The CDR3 bases are TGCGCCAGCAGCTCGCCCGACCTCTACGAGCAGTACTTC. It codes for CASSSPDLYEQYF.

This clone has just one count. The V gene is TRBV9, the J gene TRBJ1-2; 7 positions match TRBD1. CDR1 is SGDLS and CDR2 is YYNGEE in the germline V gene. The CDR3 covers 15 residues. The J segment lost 8 bases and the V segment lost 4 bases, leaving 14 bases of the junction unmatched. In DNA, the CDR3 is TGTGCCAGCAGCCTCGACAGGGTTACGGTCGAAGGCTACACCTTC. It translates to CASSLDRVTVEGYTF.

On this clone itself: Different DNA sequences within this sample yield the same CDR3. The chain is built from TRBV29-1 and TRBJ2-3; no reliable D call. This CDR3 spans 10 amino acids. Germline V gene data show CDR1 as SQVTM and CDR2 as ANQGSEA. V lost 4 bases and J lost 4, with 3 bases in between. CDR3 region: CSVVADTQYF. The CDR3 nucleotides are TGCAGCGTTGTCGCAGATACGCAGTATTTT.

Worth noting for this clone: The same CDR3 also results from other DNA sequences found in this sample. V usage is TRBV27 and J usage is TRBJ2-2; D unresolved. Germline values: CDR1 MNHEY, CDR2 SMNVEV (reference sequence). The V end lost 2 bases, the J end lost 6 bases, and 4 bases lay between the germline ends. The CDR3 contains 12 residues. The CDR3: CASSLSAGELFF. In DNA form, the CDR3 reads TGTGCCAGCAGTTTAAGTGCCGGGGAGCTGTTTTTT.

J is TRBJ2-7 and V is TRBV28; 7 nucleotides match TRBD2. V was clipped by 7 bases and J by 5 bases; unmatched bases: 14. Germline V gene sequence: CDR1 MDHEN, CDR2 SYDVKM. This CDR3 has 15 amino acids. The CDR3 nucleotides read TGTGCCAGCATCGAATCAGCGGGAAGTGGGCACGAGCAGTACTTC. Its translation is CASIESAGSGHEQYF. The full variable domain, its missing parts supplied by reference TRBV28 and TRBJ2-7, is DVKVTQSSRYLVKRTGEKVFLECVQDMDHENMFWYRQDPGLGLRLIYFSYDVKMKEKGDIPEGYSVSREKKERFSLILESASTNQTSMYLCASIESAGSGHEQYFGPGTRLTVT.

This clone was picked up one time. V gene TRBV11-2 combines with J gene TRBJ1-3, with D hard to call. The V and J ends lost 1 base and 0 bases respectively, with 7 bases between them. The CDR3 spans 15 residues. Germline V lookup: CDR1 SGHAT, CDR2 FQNNGV. The CDR3 sequence is CASSLGQHSGNTIYF. For the CDR3, the DNA is TGTGCCAGCAGCTTAGGGCAGCACTCTGGAAACACCATATATTTT.

The genes are TRBV5-6 and TRBJ2-2, with no clear D. V was trimmed by 4 bases and J by 13 bases, leaving 23 bases between them. The germline gives CDR1 SGHDT, CDR2 YYEEEE. The CDR3 is made up of 15 amino acids. The CDR3 protein is CASSGPLQTDWALFF. The CDR3 nucleotides are TGTGCCAGCAGCGGCCCCCTACAGACCGATTGGGCGCTGTTTTTT.

The V call is TRBV28, the J call TRBJ2-7; D may be TRBD1 or TRBD2 (6 bases each). V was pared by 10 bases and J by 5 bases, with 21 bases between. From germline, CDR1 is MDHEN and CDR2 SYDVKM. The CDR3 contains 14 residues. The CDR3 bases are TGTGCCACATCGCTTTCGGGAGAGGGGGACGAGCAGTACTTC. Translation gives CATSLSGEGDEQYF.

The chain employs TRBV11-2 and TRBJ1-1; the D gene is possibly TRBD1 (6 bases). V was pared by 5 bases and J by 11 bases, with 24 bases between. Germline V gene sequence: CDR1 SGHAT, CDR2 FQNNGV. This CDR3 contains 15 residues. The CDR3, as DNA: TGTGCCAGCAGCCGCCCGCGGGGGGCGCGAATGATGGCTTTCTTT. Its translation: CASSRPRGARMMAFF.

The chain carries TRBV5-1 and TRBJ2-7; D may be TRBD1 (6 bases). From germline, CDR1 is SGHRS and CDR2 YFSETQ. Trimming pared 3 bases from V and 1 base from J, leaving 17 bases between. This CDR3 contains 16 residues. Here the CDR3 DNA reads TGCGCCAGCAGCTCGACTCAGGGGAAGGTTTCCTACGAGCAGTACTTC. This sequence encodes CASSSTQGKVSYEQYF.

This rearrangement joins TRBV7-9 to TRBJ1-2; TRBD1 matches at 7 bases. The J segment lost 4 bases and the V segment lost 5 bases, leaving 13 bases of the junction unmatched. CDR1 is SEHNR, CDR2 FQNEAQ, per germline (reference sequence). This CDR3 has 16 residues. The CDR3 reads CASSTRTGQTSYGYTF. CDR3 bases: TGTGCCAGCAGCACTAGGACAGGTCAAACCAGCTATGGCTACACCTTC.

V and J are TRBV11-2 and TRBJ2-5, with D possibly matching TRBD2 (5 bases). V dropped 2 bases and J dropped 4 bases, with 20 bases sitting between them. This CDR3 region has 17 residues. The germline gives CDR1 SGHAT, CDR2 FQNNGV. CDR3 amino acids: CASSLFHFSEGRETQYF. CDR3 sequence (DNA): TGTGCCAGCAGCTTATTCCATTTTTCAGAGGGTAGAGAGACCCAGTACTTC.

J is TRBJ2-1 and V is TRBV6-5; 8 bases match TRBD2. V was pared by 4 bases and J by 0 bases, with 5 bases of the junction left unmatched. The V gene's germline CDR1 is MNHEY and CDR2 SVGAGI. This CDR3 is built from 16 residues. CDR3 in DNA: TGTGCCAGCAGTTTCCAGCGGGAGAGCTCCTACAATGAGCAGTTCTTC. Amino acids: CASSFQRESSYNEQFF.

The V and J genes are TRBV19 and TRBJ1-1; D is undetermined. The CDR3 has 12 residues. The germline V gene encodes CDR1 LNHDA and CDR2 SQIVND (reference sequence). Trimming shortened V by 8 bases and J by 6 bases, and 13 bases separated the two germline ends. CDR3 nucleotides: TGTGCCAGTCAGTCGAGAGACGCTGAAGCTTTCTTT. Protein: CASQSRDAEAFF. Full variable domain (missing parts from reference TRBV19 and TRBJ1-1): DGGITQSPKYLFRKEGQNVTLSCEQNLNHDAMYWYRQDPGQGLRLIYYSQIVNDFQKGDIAEGYSVSREKKESFPLTVTSAQKNPTAFYLCASQSRDAEAFFGQGTRLTVV.

This chain connects TRBV28 to TRBJ2-7, with 9 bases that match TRBD1. V was pared by 4 bases and J by 1 base, with 14 bases of the junction left unmatched. Germline V CDR1 and CDR2: MDHEN, SYDVKM. There are 18 residues in the CDR3. The CDR3 DNA follows: TGTGCCAGCAGTTCCACGGGACAGGGCCCCGAAATTTCCTACGAGCAGTACTTC. Residues: CASSSTGQGPEISYEQYF.

V usage is TRBV29-1 and J usage is TRBJ2-7; no clear D. Germline V gene lookup returns CDR1 SQVTM and CDR2 ANQGSEA. The germline V and J ends were trimmed by 1 base and 3 bases, with 10 bases remaining between them. This CDR3 is 13 amino acids long. CDR3 nucleotides: TGCAGCGTTGAAGTCTTTTCCAGCTACGAGCAGTACTTC. Its protein product is CSVEVFSSYEQYF.

This clone has a handful of counts. This chain uses TRBV29-1 with TRBJ1-1, with D possibly TRBD1 on 5 matching bases. The germline gives CDR1 SQVTM, CDR2 ANQGSEA. The length of the CDR3 is 11 residues. Trimming took off 8 bases at V and 6 bases at J, with 13 bases between the two ends. CDR3: CSPGLGAEAFF. In DNA form, the CDR3 reads TGCAGCCCGGGGCTTGGGGCTGAAGCTTTCTTT. Combining the CDR3 with reference TRBV29-1 and TRBJ1-1 gives the whole variable domain SAVISQKPSRDICQRGTSLTIQCQVDSQVTMMFWYRQQPGQSLTLIATANQGSEATYESGFVIDKFPISRPNLTFSTLTVSNMSPEDSSIYLCSPGLGAEAFFGQGTRLTVV.

V and J are TRBV12-5 and TRBJ2-5; D could derive from TRBD1 or TRBD2 (5 bases each). Per the germline V gene, CDR1 is LGHNT and CDR2 is FRNRAP. With 1 base removed from V and 5 bases from J, the gap between germline ends came to 11 bases. CDR3 length: 14 amino acids. CDR3 sequence reads: CASGLGGYAETQYF. The CDR3 DNA is TGTGCTAGTGGTTTGGGGGGGTATGCCGAGACCCAGTACTTC.

The genes are TRBV2 and TRBJ2-5; the D gene could be TRBD1 or TRBD2 (5 bases each). CDR1 and CDR2 (germline): SNHLY, FYNNEI. Trimming pared 8 bases from V and 1 base from J, leaving 17 bases between. The CDR3 totals 15 residues. The CDR3 protein is CASEERGVRQETQYF. CDR3 coding DNA: TGTGCCAGCGAAGAGAGGGGAGTCCGCCAAGAGACCCAGTACTTC.

Here the CDR3 DNA reads TGTGCCAGCAGTGAAGCGCTTCGGGGGACCACTTGGCCCTACGAGCAGTACTTC. It encodes CASSEALRGTTWPYEQYF. This chain uses TRBV6-1 with TRBJ2-7, with a possible D match to TRBD2 (6 bases). The V gene's germline CDR1 is MNHNS and CDR2 SASEGT. V shed 0 bases and J shed 2 bases, with 20 bases lying between them. CDR3 length: 18 amino acids.

V and J are TRBV6-1 and TRBJ2-7, with D maybe TRBD2 (6 bases). This CDR3 is built from 17 residues. Trimming cost V 2 bases and J 3 bases, with 20 bases left between them. Germline-derived CDR1 and CDR2 are MNHNS and SASEGT. CDR3 loop: CASSELAQGLPIYEQYF. CDR3 in DNA: TGTGCCAGCAGTGAACTGGCTCAGGGACTTCCAATCTACGAGCAGTACTTC.

Comments on this clone: The same CDR3 arises from other DNA sequences in this sample as well. In DNA, the CDR3 is TGTGCCAGCAGTTTATCGATAGGGGACAGGGGCCCCTACGAGCAGTACTTC. Translation: CASSLSIGDRGPYEQYF. This chain connects TRBV27 to TRBJ2-7; 10 bases match TRBD1. Germline CDR1 is MNHEY and CDR2 is SMNVEV (reference sequence). Trimming removed 0 bases from V and 2 bases from J; junction bases left unmatched: 7. The CDR3 loop spans 17 amino acids.